This TCR beta chain was found in a study of OX40 agonist ivuxolimab in advanced cancers. Study background: Patients were dosed intravenously with ivuxolimab at 0.01 to 10 mg/kg every 2 weeks.

CDR3 length: 18 residues. V lost 0 bases and J 4 bases, leaving 23 bases between the germline ends. Germline V gives CDR1 SGDLS, CDR2 YYNGEE. Profiled with immunoSEQ multiplex PCR; TCRdb holds only in-frame clones, not every one. The sample lists about 60,000 clones; under 85% were seen once. This clone was counted a single time. The source of this sequence is an adult with an advanced solid tumor such as melanoma, head and neck, liver or kidney cancer. The rearrangement links TRBV9 to TRBJ2-7, with D perhaps given as TRBD1 or TRBD2 (5 bases each). The source was CD4+ or CD8+ T cells sorted from blood, collected in a trial of the OX40 agonist ivuxolimab. CDR3 bases: TGTGCCAGCAGCGTAGGATCTAGCCCTAAGGGGACCACATACGAGCAGTACTTC. The encoded protein is CASSVGSSPKGTTYEQYF.